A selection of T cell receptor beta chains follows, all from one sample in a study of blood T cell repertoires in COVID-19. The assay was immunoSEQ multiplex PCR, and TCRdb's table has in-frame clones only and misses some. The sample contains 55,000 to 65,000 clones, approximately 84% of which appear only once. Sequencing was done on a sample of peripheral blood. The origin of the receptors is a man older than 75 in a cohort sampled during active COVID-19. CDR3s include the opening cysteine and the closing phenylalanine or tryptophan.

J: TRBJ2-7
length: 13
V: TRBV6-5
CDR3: CASSWEEIGLQYF

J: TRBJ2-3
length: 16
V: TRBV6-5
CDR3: CASSYRGGTSTDTQYF

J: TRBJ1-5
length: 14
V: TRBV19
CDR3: CASSPWQGNQPQHF

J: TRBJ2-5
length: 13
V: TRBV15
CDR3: CATSRDRGETQYF

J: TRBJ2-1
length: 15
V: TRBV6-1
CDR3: CASSDRGNSYNEQFF

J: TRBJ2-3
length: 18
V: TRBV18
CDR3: CASSPTVLAGGRTDTQYF

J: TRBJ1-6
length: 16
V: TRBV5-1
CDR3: CASGDGTGGQYSPLHF

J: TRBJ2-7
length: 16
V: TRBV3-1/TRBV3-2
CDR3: CASSQDSGVNSYEQYF

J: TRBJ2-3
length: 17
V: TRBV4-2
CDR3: CASSQDFGGGATDTQYF

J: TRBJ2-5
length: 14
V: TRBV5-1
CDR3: CASSLGEGQETQYF

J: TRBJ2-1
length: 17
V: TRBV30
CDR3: CAWSGTEYGAFYNEQFF

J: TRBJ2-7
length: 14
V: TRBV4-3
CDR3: CASSQADRGYEQYF

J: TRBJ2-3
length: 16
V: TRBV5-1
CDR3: CASSLELAGGTDTQYF

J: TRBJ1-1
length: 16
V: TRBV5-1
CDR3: CASSFDPGVVNTEAFF

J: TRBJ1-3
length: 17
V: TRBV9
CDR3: CASSVVDRSLSGNTIYF

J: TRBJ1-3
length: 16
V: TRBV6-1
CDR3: CASSEAISGSGNTIYF

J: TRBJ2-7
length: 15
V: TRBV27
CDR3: CASSLSGRDVYEQYF

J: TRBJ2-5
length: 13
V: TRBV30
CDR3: CAWTVRGSETQYF

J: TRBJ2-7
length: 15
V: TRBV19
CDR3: CASSTPGQGIYEQYF

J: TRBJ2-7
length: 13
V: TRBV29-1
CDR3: CSVEIGTGYEQYF

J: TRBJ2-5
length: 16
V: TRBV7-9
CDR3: CASSLAPSQGTETQYF

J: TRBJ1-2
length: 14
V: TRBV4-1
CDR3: CASSQGTGDDGYTF

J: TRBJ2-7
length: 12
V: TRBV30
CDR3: CAWKESSYEQYF

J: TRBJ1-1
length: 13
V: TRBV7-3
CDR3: CASSRDRNTEAFF

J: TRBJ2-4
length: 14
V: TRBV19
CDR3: CASSIVGQTNIQYF

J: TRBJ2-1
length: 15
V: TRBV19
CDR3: CASNPGTGLYNEQFF

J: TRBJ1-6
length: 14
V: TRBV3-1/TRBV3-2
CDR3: CASSSTGDGSPLHF

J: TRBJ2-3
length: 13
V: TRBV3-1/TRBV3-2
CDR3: CASTGGATDTQYF

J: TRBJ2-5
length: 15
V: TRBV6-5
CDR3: CASSPPLAGAETQYF

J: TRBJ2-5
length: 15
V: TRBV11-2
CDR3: CASSLQSRVQETQYF